This TCR beta chain emerged from a study of blood T cell repertoires in COVID-19. Individuals aged about 18 to 90 years were recruited from fewer than 30 US areas. As handled by the study authors: Nucleated cell number was recorded as an estimate derived from reference gene primer amplification. Sequenced by immunoSEQ multiplex PCR; TCRdb stores in-frame clones only, minus some. The DNA gave D and trimming, while V, J and clone size come from that table. The sample lists about 330,000 clones, around 87% seen once, with less than 6% in the top ten. Germline assignment: CDR1 SNHLY and CDR2 FYNNEI. V shed 2 bases and J shed 2 bases, with 19 bases lying between them. The CDR3 has 19 amino acids.

The V and J genes are TRBV2 and TRBJ2-6; maybe TRBD1 (5 bases). The sequence was obtained from a woman aged 25 to 45 who had recovered from COVID-19. Material for sequencing was PBMCs or T cells enriched from blood (not recorded which). DNA of the CDR3: TGTGCCAGCAGTGAAACGCCCGGACAATCGGTGACTGGGGCCAACGTCCTGACTTTC. It codes for CASSETPGQSVTGANVLTF.